This T cell receptor (beta chain) was found in a study of cytomegalovirus exposure and HLA in healthy donors. Background on the study: Of several hundred genotyped donors, approximately 84% clustered with self-reported Caucasian donors. Study-wide results and limits: Reports indicate that TCR beta sequences accurately predicted the HLA-A and HLA-B alleles of most subjects. A later analysis reportedly found that, within productive TCRs, an Asian-associated ancestry cluster had fewer N-insertions than the mean observed across the roughly 670 donors.

Comments on this clone: Its antigen is unknown.

PCR employed 60 Vbeta and 13 Jbeta primers. Only in-frame clones appear in the TCRdb table, and some are missing; sequencing was by immunoSEQ multiplex PCR. The sample consists of about 150,000 clones, approximately 73% of them appearing once. This sequence originates from a man aged 30 to 39 in good health and CMV-seropositive. Sequenced sample: PBMCs.

The CDR3 loop is CASSQELPGQGIRGYTF. The DNA for the CDR3 is TGTGCCAGCAGCCAAGAGCTTCCGGGACAGGGAATACGTGGCTACACCTTC. V and J are TRBV14 and TRBJ1-2; 9 positions match TRBD1. CDR3 length: 17 residues. Germline V lookup: CDR1 SGHDN, CDR2 FVKESK. Losses at the gene ends were 0 bases for V and 7 bases for J; bases not matched to a gene: 12.